The next 20 T cell receptor beta chains were all read from a single sample in a study of human T cells and chemical hapten exposure. One entry per CDR3 protein, called by TCRdb with MiXCR from the RACE reads. The sample has some 84,000 distinct CDR3 sequences, around 7.9% seen once. The time point: pre-sensitization, week 0. Treatment in this sample: therapeutic diphenylcyclopropenone sensitization with weekly scalp DPC. Source: whole blood, taken in connection with sensitization to the hapten diphenylcyclopropenone (DPC). The receptors were gathered from a man aged 35-49 years with alopecia areata. Some clones in this sample may be carry-over from other donors' samples.

J is TRBJ2-1 and V is TRBV12-3 or TRBV12-4, with D possibly being TRBD2 (6 bases). This CDR3 is built from 16 residues. V was clipped by 2 bases and J by 2 bases, with 13 bases between them. The DNA of the CDR3 is TGTGCCAGCAGTTTAACGGCGGGACCTGCCTACAATGAGCAGTTCTTC. Its translation: CASSLTAGPAYNEQFF.

In its sample, this clonotype was seen once. Its ends do not fully match the called genes, so a read error is possible. The rearrangement joins TRBV28 to TRBJ1-1; no firm D call. The germline V gene has CDR1 MDHEN and CDR2 SYDVKM. The CDR3 contains 13 residues. The CDR3 spells CASSLGRNAEAFF. For the CDR3, the DNA is TGTGCCAGCAGTTTAGGACGGAACGCTGAAGCTTTCTTT.

In its sample, this clonotype was seen a few times. This sequence joins TRBV7-9 and TRBJ2-5; D unresolved. V shed 6 bases and J shed 2 bases, with 7 bases lying between them. This CDR3 has 12 amino acids. The germline V gene has CDR1 SEHNR and CDR2 FQNEAQ (reference sequence). This CDR3 reads CASRLNQETQYF. The CDR3, as DNA: TGTGCCAGCAGACTCAATCAAGAGACCCAGTACTTC.

CDR3 sequence reads: CASSALSNTGELFF. DNA of the CDR3: TGTGCCAGCAGCGCCCTATCGAACACCGGGGAGCTGTTTTTT. This chain links TRBV28 with TRBJ2-2, with D hard to call. This CDR3 comprises 14 residues. Trimming cost V 6 bases and J 0 bases, with 8 bases left between them. Germline V CDR1 and CDR2: MDHEN, SYDVKM.

The sample holds a few counts of this clonotype. The chain carries TRBV5-1 and TRBJ2-2; D gene uncertain. Germline V gene data show CDR1 as SGHRS and CDR2 as YFSETQ. The CDR3 has 15 amino acids. Trimming took 1 base from V and 0 from J, leaving 7 bases between them. The CDR3 loop is CASSLSEANTGELFF. The CDR3 DNA sequence: TGCGCCAGCAGCTTGTCAGAAGCGAACACCGGGGAGCTGTTTTTT. The entire variable domain, with the rest obtained from reference TRBV5-1 and TRBJ2-2, is as follows: KAGVTQTPRYLIKTRGQQVTLSCSPISGHRSVSWYQQTPGQGLQFLFEYFSETQRNKGNFPGRFSGRQFSNSRSEMNVSTLELGDSALYLCASSLSEANTGELFFGEGSRLTVL.

This clonotype was detected a few times. The rearrangement uses TRBV7-9 and TRBJ2-3, with TRBD1 as a possible D gene (5 bases). This CDR3 contains 15 residues. Germline-derived CDR1 and CDR2 are SEHNR and FQNEAQ (reference sequence). With 2 bases removed from V and 1 base from J, the gap between germline ends came to 10 bases. The CDR3 here is CASSLLRARTDTQYF. CDR3 nucleotide sequence: TGTGCCAGCAGCTTACTCAGGGCTCGCACAGATACGCAGTATTTT.

The chain has TRBV11-2 and TRBJ2-4; the match to TRBD1 covers 8 bases. With V trimmed by 5 bases and J by 7 bases, 4 bases remained unmatched. CDR3 length equals 13 residues. Per the germline V gene, CDR1 is SGHAT and CDR2 is FQNNGV. The CDR3 sequence: CASSPQGANIQYF. The CDR3 DNA reads as TGTGCCAGCAGCCCCCAGGGGGCGAACATTCAGTACTTC. Drawing the rest from reference TRBV11-2 and TRBJ2-4, the complete variable domain is EAGVAQSPRYKIIEKRQSVAFWCNPISGHATLYWYQQILGQGPKLLIQFQNNGVVDDSQLPKDRFSAERLKGVDSTLKIQPAKLEDSAVYLCASSPQGANIQYFGAGTRLSVL.

This clonotype has more than one count but fewer than ten. The rearrangement links TRBV5-4 to TRBJ2-1, with TRBD2 matching 10 bases. Germline values: CDR1 SGHNT, CDR2 YYREEE (reference sequence). After removal of 1 base from V and 0 bases from J, the junction contained 1 base not matched to a gene. This CDR3 region has 16 residues. The CDR3: CASSLSSGSSYNEQFF. Here the CDR3 DNA reads TGTGCCAGCAGCTTGTCTAGCGGGAGCTCCTACAATGAGCAGTTCTTC.

For this clonotype: No conserved phenylalanine or tryptophan ends this CDR3, so it is likely a read error. It is unclear where the CDR3 begins or ends on the DNA, so no DNA is shown, and the CDR3 is as TCRdb lists it. The genes are TRBV29-1 and TRBJ2-3; TRBD1 is taken as the D call from the table, unchecked against the DNA. The length of the CDR3 is 12 amino acids, counting both ends. CDR1 SQVTM and CDR2 ANQGSEA come from the germline V gene. CDR3 sequence reads: CSVEDQGPLLMV.

This clonotype was seen many times. This sequence joins TRBV7-9 and TRBJ2-3; D not certain. Germline V gene lookup returns CDR1 SEHNR and CDR2 FQNEAQ (reference sequence). The length of the CDR3 is 13 residues. Trimming left V 5 bases short and J 1 base short, with 7 bases between. Here the CDR3 reads CASSPRGTDTQYF. CDR3 DNA sequence: TGTGCCAGCAGCCCCAGAGGCACAGATACGCAGTATTTT.

This clonotype was seen a handful of times. The chain couples TRBV21-1 to TRBJ2-7; TRBD1, the table's D call, lacks a check against the DNA. TRBV21-1 is a pseudogene. This CDR3 region has 14 residues. The CDR3 region has the DNA TGTGCCAGCAGCAGTACCGCAGGGGCCTACGAGCAGTACGTC. It is translated as CASSSTAGAYEQYV.

Many counts were recorded for this clonotype. V is TRBV18 and J is TRBJ1-6; TRBD1 aligns across 10 bases. CDR1 and CDR2 from the germline V gene are KGHSH and LQKENI. The trim removed 3 bases at V and 9 bases at J, leaving 8 bases unmatched. The CDR3 contains 16 residues. The DNA of the CDR3 is TGTGCCAGCTCACCTCGTCCCGGGACAGGGGCTTCACCCCTCCACTTT. Its translation: CASSPRPGTGASPLHF.

This clonotype was counted only a few times. The CDR3 loop is CASSEEGQGAHEQYF. The CDR3 nucleotides are TGTGCCAGCAGTGAGGAGGGACAGGGGGCGCACGAGCAGTACTTC. The chain uses TRBV2 and TRBJ2-7; 12 nucleotides match TRBD1. J lost 5 bases, V lost 3 bases, and 5 bases had no gene match. In germline, CDR1 is SNHLY, CDR2 FYNNEI. This CDR3 spans 15 amino acids.

This clonotype was observed a handful of times. The chain is built from TRBV11-2 and TRBJ1-1; D is perhaps TRBD1 (5 bases). The CDR3 is 13 amino acids. V lost 8 bases, J lost 4 bases, and 14 bases lay in between. Looked up from germline, CDR1 is SGHAT and CDR2 is FQNNGV. Here the CDR3 reads CASDGRQGTEAFF. The CDR3 DNA reads TGTGCCAGCGACGGGCGGCAGGGCACTGAAGCTTTCTTT.

This clonotype was found a few times. The V call is TRBV29-1, the J call TRBJ1-4, with D possibly being TRBD1 (6 bases). The CDR3 sequence is 13 residues long. Trimming took off 4 bases at V and 8 bases at J, with 14 bases between the two ends. CDR1 and CDR2 from the germline V gene are SQVTM and ANQGSEA. In DNA, the CDR3 is TGCAGCGTTGGGTCAGGGGTGGAGGAAAAACTGTTTTTT. The encoded protein is CSVGSGVEEKLFF.

This clonotype was observed at least ten times. The genes are TRBV24-1 and TRBJ1-4, with D perhaps TRBD1 (5 bases). Germline assignment: CDR1 KGHDR and CDR2 SFDVKD. V shed 6 bases and J shed 3 bases, with 13 bases lying between them. This CDR3 spans 15 amino acids. This CDR3 reads CATSPGGEANEKLFF. In DNA, the CDR3 is TGTGCCACCAGTCCGGGAGGGGAGGCTAATGAAAAACTGTTTTTT.

This clonotype was seen repeatedly, ten times or more. The rearrangement uses TRBV12-3 or TRBV12-4 and TRBJ1-1; D not certain. V was pared by 3 bases and J by 1 base, with 6 bases between. The CDR3 is 13 amino acids. The CDR3 reads CASSFPPNTEAFF. Here the CDR3 DNA reads TGTGCCAGCAGTTTTCCCCCGAACACTGAAGCTTTCTTT.

The chain combines TRBV7-2 with TRBJ2-7, with TRBD2 matching 8 bases. The CDR3 covers 16 residues. Unmatched junction bases numbered 6, after V lost 0 bases and J lost 2 bases. Germline assignment: CDR1 SGHTA and CDR2 FQGNSA. As DNA, the CDR3 is TGTGCCAGCAGCTTAGCCAGCGGGAGTTCCCCCTACGAGCAGTACGTC. Protein: CASSLASGSSPYEQYV.

This chain joins TRBV5-1 and TRBJ2-3; no firm D call. Trimming removed 2 bases from V and 10 bases from J, with 2 bases in between. CDR1 is SGHRS and CDR2 is YFSETQ in the germline V gene. The CDR3 totals 9 residues. CDR3: CASSLSQYF. The CDR3 DNA is TGCGCCAGCAGCTTATCGCAGTATTTT.

The J gene is TRBJ2-2, the V gene TRBV29-1, with D maybe TRBD2 (6 bases). The V gene lost 8 bases and the J gene lost 7 bases, with 11 bases spanning the gap. CDR3 size: 11 residues. Per the germline V gene, CDR1 is SQVTM and CDR2 is ANQGSEA. This chain's CDR3 is CSLRRDGELFF. As DNA, the CDR3 is TGCAGCCTAAGGAGGGACGGGGAGCTGTTTTTT.